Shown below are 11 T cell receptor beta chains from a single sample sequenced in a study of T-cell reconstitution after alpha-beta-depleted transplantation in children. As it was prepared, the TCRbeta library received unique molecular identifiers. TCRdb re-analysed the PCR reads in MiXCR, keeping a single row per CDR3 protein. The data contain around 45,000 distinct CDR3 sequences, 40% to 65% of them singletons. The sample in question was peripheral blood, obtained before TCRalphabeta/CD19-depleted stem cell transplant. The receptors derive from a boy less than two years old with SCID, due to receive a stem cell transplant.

For the CDR3, the DNA is TGTGCCAGCAGCTTCGCCAGGGTCCCCCATCGGGAGACCCAGTACTTC. It is translated as CASSFARVPHRETQYF. The chain employs TRBV7-8 and TRBJ2-5; the D gene is possibly TRBD1 (5 bases). V lost 3 bases, J lost 5 bases, and 19 bases lay in between. The CDR3 length is 16 residues. CDR1 SGHVS and CDR2 FQNEAQ come from the germline V gene. The variable domain in full, completed from reference TRBV7-8 and TRBJ2-5, reads GAGVSQSPRYKVAKRGQDVALRCDPISGHVSLFWYQQALGQGPEFLTYFQNEAQLDKSGLPSDRFFAERPEGSVSTLKIQRTQQEDSAVYLCASSFARVPHRETQYFGPGTRLLVL.

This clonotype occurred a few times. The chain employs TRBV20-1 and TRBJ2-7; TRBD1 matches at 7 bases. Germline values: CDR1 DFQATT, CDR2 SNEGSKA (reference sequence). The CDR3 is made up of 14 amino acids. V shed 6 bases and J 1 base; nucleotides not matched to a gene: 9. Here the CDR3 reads CSATDRARSYEQYF. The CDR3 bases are TGCAGTGCGACCGACAGGGCCAGGTCCTACGAGCAGTACTTC.

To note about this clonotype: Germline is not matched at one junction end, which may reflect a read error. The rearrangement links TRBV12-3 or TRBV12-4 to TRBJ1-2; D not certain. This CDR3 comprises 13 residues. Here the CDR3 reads CASSLQPNYGDTF. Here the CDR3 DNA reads TGTGCCAGCAGTTTACAACCCAACTATGGCGACACCTTC.

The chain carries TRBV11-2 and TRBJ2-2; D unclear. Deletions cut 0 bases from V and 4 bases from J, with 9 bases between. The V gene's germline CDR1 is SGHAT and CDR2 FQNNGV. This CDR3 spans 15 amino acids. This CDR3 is CASSLDKGRTGELFF. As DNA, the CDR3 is TGTGCCAGCAGCTTAGATAAGGGTCGCACCGGGGAGCTGTTTTTT.

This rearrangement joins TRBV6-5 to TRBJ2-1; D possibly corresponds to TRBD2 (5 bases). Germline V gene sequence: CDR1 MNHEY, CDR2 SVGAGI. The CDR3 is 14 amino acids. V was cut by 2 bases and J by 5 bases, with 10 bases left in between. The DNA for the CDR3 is TGTGCCAGCAGTTACGAGGGCAGAAACAATGAGCAGTTCTTC. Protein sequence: CASSYEGRNNEQFF.

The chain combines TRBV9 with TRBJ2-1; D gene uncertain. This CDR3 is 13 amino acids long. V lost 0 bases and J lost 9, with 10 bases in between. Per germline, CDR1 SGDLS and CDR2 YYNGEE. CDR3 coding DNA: TGTGCCAGCAGCGTAGGGGTCCCCGGTGAGCAGTTCTTC. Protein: CASSVGVPGEQFF.

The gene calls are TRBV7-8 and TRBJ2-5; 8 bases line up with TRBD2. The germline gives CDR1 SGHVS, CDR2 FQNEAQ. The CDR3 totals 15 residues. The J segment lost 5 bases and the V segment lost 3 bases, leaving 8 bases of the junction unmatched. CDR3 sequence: CASSFRGGGGETQYF. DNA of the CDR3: TGTGCCAGCAGCTTCCGGGGGGGCGGTGGGGAGACCCAGTACTTC.

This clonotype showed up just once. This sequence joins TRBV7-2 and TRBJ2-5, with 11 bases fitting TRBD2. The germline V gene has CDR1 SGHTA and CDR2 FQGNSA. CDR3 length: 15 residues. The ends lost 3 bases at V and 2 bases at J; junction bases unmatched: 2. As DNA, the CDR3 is TGTGCCAGCAGCTTCCCTAGCGGGGGGCAAGAGACCCAGTACTTC. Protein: CASSFPSGGQETQYF.

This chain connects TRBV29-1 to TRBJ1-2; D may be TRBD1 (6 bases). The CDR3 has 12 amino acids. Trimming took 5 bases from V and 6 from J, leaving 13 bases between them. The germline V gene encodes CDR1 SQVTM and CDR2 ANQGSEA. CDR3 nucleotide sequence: TGCAGCGTTATGGGCAGGGGAAATGGCTACACCTTC. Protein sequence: CSVMGRGNGYTF.

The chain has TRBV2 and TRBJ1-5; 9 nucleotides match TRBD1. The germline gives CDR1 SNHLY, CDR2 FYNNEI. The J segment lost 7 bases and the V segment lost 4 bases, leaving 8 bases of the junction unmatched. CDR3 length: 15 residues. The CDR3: CASSGPGQGRQPQHF. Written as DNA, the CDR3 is TGTGCCAGCAGTGGACCGGGACAGGGTCGGCAGCCCCAGCATTTT.

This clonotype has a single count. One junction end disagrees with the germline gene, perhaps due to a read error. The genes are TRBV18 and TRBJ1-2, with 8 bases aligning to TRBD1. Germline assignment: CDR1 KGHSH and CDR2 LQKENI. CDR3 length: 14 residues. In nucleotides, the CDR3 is TGTGCCAGCTCCAGTCAGGGGGCCGACTATGACTACACCTTC. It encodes CASSSQGADYDYTF.